Below, one T cell receptor (beta chain) is given with its context. This entry belongs to a study of blood T cell repertoires in COVID-19. Whole-study context: T cells, B-cell-depleted T cells, or PBMCs supplied cDNA or gDNA.

Clones were sequenced by immunoSEQ multiplex PCR, and TCRdb holds only the in-frame ones, with some missing. The table includes some 58,000 clones, 85% to 90% detected once. Germline CDR1 and CDR2: LNHDA and SQIVND (reference sequence). This CDR3 spans 15 amino acids. The J segment lost 6 bases and the V segment lost 5 bases, leaving 7 bases of the junction unmatched. The rearrangement links TRBV19 to TRBJ1-4, with 9 bases lining up with TRBD1. The sequenced sample was peripheral blood. The receptor comes from a man over 45 with acute or convalescent COVID-19. The CDR3 DNA follows: TGTGCCAGTAGTTCCTCGGACAGGGGATATGAAAAACTGTTTTTT. Translated: CASSSSDRGYEKLFF.